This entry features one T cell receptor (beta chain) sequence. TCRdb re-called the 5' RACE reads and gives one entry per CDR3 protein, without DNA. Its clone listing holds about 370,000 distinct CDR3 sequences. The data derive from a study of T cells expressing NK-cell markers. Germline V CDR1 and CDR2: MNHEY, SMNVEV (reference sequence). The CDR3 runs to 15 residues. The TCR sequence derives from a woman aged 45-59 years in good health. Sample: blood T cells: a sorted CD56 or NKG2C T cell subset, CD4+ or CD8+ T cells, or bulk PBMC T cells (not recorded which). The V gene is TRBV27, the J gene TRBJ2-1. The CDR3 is CASSSQNTAYNEQFF.